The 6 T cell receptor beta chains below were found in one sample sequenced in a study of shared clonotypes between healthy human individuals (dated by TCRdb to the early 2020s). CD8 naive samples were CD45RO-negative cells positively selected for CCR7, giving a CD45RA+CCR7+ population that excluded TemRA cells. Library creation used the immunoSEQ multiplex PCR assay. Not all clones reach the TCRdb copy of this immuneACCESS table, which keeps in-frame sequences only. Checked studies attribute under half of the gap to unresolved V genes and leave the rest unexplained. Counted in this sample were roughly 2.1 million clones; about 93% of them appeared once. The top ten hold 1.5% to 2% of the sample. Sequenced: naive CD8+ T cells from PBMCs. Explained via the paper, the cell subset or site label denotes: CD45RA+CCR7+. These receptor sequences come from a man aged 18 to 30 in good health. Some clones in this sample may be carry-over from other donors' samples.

CDR3 nucleotide sequence: TGTGCCAGCAGCCTGGGTTTCACCGGGGAGCTGTTTTTT. Protein: CASSLGFTGELFF. The J gene is TRBJ2-2, the V gene TRBV5-5; D is ambiguous. The CDR3 spans 13 residues. V lost 4 bases to trimming and J lost 4 bases, with 8 bases between them. Looked up from germline, CDR1 is SGHKS and CDR2 is YYEKEE (reference sequence). Together with reference TRBV5-5 and TRBJ2-2, the CDR3 gives the full variable domain: DAGVTQSPTHLIKTRGQQVTLRCSPISGHKSVSWYQQVLGQGPQFIFQYYEKEERGRGNFPDRFSARQFPNYSSELNVNALLLGDSALYLCASSLGFTGELFFGEGSRLTVL.

The CDR3: CASGLRPLIAGDLDEQYF. CDR3 DNA: TGTGCCAGCGGCTTGAGACCCCTTATTGCGGGGGATTTGGACGAGCAGTACTTC. The genes are TRBV27 and TRBJ2-7; 7 bases fit TRBD2. Germline V gives CDR1 MNHEY, CDR2 SMNVEV (reference sequence). V gave up 8 bases and J gave up 5 bases; unmatched junction bases: 24. This CDR3 spans 18 amino acids.

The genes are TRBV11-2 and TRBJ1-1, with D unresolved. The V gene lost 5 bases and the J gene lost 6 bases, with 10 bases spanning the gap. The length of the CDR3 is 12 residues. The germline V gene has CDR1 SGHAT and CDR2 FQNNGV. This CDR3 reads CASSPGSPEAFF. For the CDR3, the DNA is TGTGCCAGCAGCCCGGGTAGTCCTGAAGCTTTCTTT.

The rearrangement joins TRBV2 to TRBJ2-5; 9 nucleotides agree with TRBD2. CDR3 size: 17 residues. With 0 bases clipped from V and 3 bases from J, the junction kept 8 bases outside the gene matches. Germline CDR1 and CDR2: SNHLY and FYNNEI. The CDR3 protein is CASSEALSRLAEETQYF. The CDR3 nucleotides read TGTGCCAGCAGTGAAGCGCTCTCGCGACTAGCGGAAGAGACCCAGTACTTC.

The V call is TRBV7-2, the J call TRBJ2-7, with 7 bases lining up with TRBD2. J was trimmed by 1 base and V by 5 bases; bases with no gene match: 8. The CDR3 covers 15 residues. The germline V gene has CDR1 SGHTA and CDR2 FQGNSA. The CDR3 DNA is TGTGCCAGCAGCCCCTCGCCGGGGGGATCCTACGAGCAGTACTTC. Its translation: CASSPSPGGSYEQYF.

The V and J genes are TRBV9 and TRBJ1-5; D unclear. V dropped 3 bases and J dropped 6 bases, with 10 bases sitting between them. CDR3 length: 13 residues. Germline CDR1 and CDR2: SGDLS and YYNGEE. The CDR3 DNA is TGTGCCAGCAGCGCCGCGGCGGGTCAGCCCCAGCATTTT. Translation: CASSAAAGQPQHF.